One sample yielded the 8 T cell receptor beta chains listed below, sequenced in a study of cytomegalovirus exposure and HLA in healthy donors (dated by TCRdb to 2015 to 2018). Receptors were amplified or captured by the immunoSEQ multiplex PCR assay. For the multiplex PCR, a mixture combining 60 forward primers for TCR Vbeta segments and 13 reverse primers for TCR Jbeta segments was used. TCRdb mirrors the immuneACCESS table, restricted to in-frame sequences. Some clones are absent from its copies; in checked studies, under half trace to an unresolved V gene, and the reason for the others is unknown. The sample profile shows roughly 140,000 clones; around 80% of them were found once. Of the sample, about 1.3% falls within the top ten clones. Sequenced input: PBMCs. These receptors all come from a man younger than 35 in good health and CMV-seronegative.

CDR3 protein: CATSRGFSSGELFF. CDR3 sequence (DNA): TGTGCCACCAGCAGAGGGTTTAGCAGCGGGGAGCTGTTTTTT. The chain recombines TRBV15 with TRBJ2-2, with D hard to call. Germline assignment: CDR1 LNHNV and CDR2 YYDKDF (reference sequence). The CDR3 runs to 14 residues. V lost 1 base to trimming and J lost 7 bases, with 10 bases between them.

CDR3 coding DNA: TGTGCCAGCAGTTACGGGGAGGGCCAACCTGGCTACACCTTC. Translation: CASSYGEGQPGYTF. V and J are TRBV6-6 and TRBJ1-2; D gene ambiguous. V shed 2 bases and J shed 7 bases, with 14 bases lying between them. Germline V gene sequence: CDR1 MNHNY, CDR2 SVGAGI (reference sequence). The CDR3 totals 14 residues.

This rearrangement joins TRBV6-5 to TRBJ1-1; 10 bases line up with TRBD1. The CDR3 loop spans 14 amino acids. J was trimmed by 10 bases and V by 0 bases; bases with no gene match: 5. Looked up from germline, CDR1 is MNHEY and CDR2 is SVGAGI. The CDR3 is CASSYSGTGEGAFF. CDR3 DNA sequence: TGTGCCAGCAGTTACTCGGGGACAGGGGAGGGAGCTTTCTTT.

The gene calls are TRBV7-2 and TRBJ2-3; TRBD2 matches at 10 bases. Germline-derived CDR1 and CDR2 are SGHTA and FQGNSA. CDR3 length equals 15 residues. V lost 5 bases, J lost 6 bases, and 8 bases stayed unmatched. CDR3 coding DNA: TGTGCCAGCAGCATCGGACTAGCGGAGCCGGATACGCAGTATTTT. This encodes CASSIGLAEPDTQYF.

CDR3 protein: CASSLSAREDFYEQYF. The CDR3 DNA is TGTGCCAGCAGTTTATCGGCGAGGGAGGACTTCTACGAGCAGTACTTC. The chain joins TRBV27 to TRBJ2-5, with D perhaps matching TRBD2 (6 bases). The J call may be mistaken, given a closer DNA end match to TRBJ2-7. Germline CDR1 is MNHEY and CDR2 is SMNVEV (reference sequence). The CDR3 has 16 residues.

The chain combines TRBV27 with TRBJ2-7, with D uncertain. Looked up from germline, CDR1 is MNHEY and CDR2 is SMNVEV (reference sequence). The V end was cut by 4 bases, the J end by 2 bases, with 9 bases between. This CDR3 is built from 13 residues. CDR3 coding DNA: TGTGCCAGCAGTTCAGGCTCTGCCTACGAGCAGTACTTC. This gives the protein CASSSGSAYEQYF.

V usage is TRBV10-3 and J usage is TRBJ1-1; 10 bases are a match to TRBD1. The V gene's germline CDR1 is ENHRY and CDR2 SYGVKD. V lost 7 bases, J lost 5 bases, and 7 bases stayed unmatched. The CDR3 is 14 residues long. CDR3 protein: CAITLDRGRTEAFF. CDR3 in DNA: TGTGCCATCACCCTGGACAGGGGGAGAACTGAAGCTTTCTTT.

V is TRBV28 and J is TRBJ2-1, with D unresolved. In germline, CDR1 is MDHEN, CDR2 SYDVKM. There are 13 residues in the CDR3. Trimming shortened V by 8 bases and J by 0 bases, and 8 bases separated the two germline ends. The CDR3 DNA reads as TGTGCCAGCCTCCCGAGCTCCTACAATGAGCAGTTCTTC. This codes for CASLPSSYNEQFF.